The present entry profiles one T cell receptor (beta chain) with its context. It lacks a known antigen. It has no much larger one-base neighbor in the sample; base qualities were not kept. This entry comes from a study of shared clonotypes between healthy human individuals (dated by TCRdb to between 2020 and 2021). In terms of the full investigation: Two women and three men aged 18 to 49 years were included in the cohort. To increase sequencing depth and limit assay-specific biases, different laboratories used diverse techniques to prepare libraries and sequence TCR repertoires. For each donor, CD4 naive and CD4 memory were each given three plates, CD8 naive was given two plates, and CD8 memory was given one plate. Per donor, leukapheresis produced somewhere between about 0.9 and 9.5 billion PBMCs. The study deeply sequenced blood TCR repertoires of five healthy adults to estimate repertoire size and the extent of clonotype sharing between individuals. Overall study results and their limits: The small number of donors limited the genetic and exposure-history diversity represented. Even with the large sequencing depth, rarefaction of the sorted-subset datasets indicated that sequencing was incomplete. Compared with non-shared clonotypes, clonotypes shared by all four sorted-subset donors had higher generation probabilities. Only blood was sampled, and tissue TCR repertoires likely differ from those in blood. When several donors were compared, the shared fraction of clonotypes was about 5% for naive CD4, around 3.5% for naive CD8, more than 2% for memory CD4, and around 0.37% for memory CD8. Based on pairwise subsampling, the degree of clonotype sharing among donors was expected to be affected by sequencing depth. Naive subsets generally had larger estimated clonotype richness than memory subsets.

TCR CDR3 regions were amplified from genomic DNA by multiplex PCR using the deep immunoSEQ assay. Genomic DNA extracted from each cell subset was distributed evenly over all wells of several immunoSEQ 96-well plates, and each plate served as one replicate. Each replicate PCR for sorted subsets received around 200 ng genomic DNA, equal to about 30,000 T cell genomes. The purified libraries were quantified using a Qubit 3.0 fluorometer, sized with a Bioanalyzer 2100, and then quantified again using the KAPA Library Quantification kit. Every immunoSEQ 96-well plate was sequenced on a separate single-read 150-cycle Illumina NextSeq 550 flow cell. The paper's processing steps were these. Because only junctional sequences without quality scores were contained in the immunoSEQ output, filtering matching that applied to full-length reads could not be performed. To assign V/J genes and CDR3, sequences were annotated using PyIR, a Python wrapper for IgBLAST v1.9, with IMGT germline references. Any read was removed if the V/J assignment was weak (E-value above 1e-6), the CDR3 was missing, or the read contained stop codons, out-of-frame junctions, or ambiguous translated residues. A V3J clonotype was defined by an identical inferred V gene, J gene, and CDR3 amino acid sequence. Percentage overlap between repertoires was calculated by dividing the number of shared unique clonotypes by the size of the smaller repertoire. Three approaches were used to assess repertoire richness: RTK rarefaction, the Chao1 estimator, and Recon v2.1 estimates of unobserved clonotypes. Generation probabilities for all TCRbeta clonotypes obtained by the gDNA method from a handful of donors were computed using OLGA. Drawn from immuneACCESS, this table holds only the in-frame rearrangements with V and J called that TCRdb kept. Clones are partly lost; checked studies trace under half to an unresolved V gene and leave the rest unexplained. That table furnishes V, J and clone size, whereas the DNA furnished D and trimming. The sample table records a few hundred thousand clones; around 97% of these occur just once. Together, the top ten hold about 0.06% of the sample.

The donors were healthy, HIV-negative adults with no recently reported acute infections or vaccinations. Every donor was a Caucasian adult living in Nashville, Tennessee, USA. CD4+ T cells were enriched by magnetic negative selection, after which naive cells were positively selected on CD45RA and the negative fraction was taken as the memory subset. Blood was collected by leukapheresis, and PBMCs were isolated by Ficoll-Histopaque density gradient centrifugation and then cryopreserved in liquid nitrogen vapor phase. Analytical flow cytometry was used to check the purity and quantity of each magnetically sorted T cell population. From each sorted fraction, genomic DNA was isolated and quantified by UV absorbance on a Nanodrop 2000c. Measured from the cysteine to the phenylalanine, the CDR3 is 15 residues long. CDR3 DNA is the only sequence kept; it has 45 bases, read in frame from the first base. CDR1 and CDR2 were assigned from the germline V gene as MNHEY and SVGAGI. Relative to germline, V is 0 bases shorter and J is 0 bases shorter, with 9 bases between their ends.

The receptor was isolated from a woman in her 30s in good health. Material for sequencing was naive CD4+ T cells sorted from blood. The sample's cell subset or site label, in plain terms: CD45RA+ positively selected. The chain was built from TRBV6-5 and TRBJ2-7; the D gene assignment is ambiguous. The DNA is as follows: TGTGCCAGCAGTTACTCGGACGGAAGCTCCTACGAGCAGTACTTC. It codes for CASSYSDGSSYEQYF.